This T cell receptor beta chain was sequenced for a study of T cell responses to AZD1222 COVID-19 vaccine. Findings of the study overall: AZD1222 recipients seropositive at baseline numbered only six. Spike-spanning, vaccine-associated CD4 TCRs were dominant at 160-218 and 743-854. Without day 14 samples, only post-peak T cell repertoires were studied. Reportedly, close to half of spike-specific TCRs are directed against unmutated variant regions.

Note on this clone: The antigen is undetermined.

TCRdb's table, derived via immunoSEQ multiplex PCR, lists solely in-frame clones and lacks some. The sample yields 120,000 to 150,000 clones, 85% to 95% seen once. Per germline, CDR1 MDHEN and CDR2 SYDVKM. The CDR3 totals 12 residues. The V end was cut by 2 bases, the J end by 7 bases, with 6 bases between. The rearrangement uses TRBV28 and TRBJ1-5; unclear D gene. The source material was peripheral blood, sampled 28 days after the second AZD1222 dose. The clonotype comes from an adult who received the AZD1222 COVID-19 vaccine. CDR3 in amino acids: CASSLRQQPQHF. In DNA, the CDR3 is TGTGCCAGCAGTTTAAGGCAGCAGCCCCAGCATTTT.